These T cell receptor beta chains were read from a single sample in a study of Ad26.COV2.S vaccination and SARS-CoV-2 variants. The method was immunoSEQ multiplex PCR; TCRdb's version includes in-frame clones alone and lacks a portion of them. This sample has about 410,000 clones; about 88% occur once, and the top ten carry around 3.4%. The material sequenced was peripheral blood, taken in a trial of Ad26.COV2.S vaccine versus placebo. Receptors were obtained from a person aged 18 to 59 who received the Ad26.COV2.S COVID-19 vaccine or a placebo. Each CDR3 is given with its conserved first and last residue. The D gene is left open where the match is weak. Rows may omit the clone size; those that give it use once, few, many or a size class.

cdr3_nt cdr3_aa v_call clone_size d_call j_call
TGCGCCAGCAGCAACGGACTAGCGGGGGGGCCGGGGACCGGGGAGCTGTTTTTT CASSNGLAGGPGTGELFF TRBV4-1 - TRBD2 TRBJ2-2
TGTGCCTGGAGTCCCGGACAGGGGATTTTTGGTCGGAACACTGAAGCTTTCTTT CAWSPGQGIFGRNTEAFF TRBV30 - TRBD1 TRBJ1-1
TGTGCCAGCAACCCTTGGACAGGAGTCACCGGGGAGCTGTTTTTT CASNPWTGVTGELFF TRBV11-2 - TRBD1 TRBJ2-2
TGTGCCAGCAGTAGCGGGGGGCTTCAAGAGACCCAGTACTTC CASSSGGLQETQYF TRBV6-5 - TRBD2 TRBJ2-5
TGCGCCAGCAGCTTGGGGGGAGCGGGAAATGAGCAGTTCTTC CASSLGGAGNEQFF TRBV5-1 - TRBD2 TRBJ2-1
TGTGCCAGCAGTGGTGGCAGGGGGCGAGACGGGGAGCTGTTTTTT CASSGGRGRDGELFF TRBV2 - TRBD1 TRBJ2-2
TGTGCCACAGAGGACAGCTACGAGCAGTACTTC CATEDSYEQYF TRBV24-1 - - TRBJ2-7
TGCGCCAGCAGCCGGTCCCGGGACAGGGGAGAGACCCAGTACTTC CASSRSRDRGETQYF TRBV5-1 - TRBD1 TRBJ2-5
TGTGCCAGCAGCTTCCAGGGAAGCGAGCAGTACTTC CASSFQGSEQYF TRBV5-4 - - TRBJ2-7
TGTGCCAGCAGCTCGACAGTTAACTATGGCTACACCTTC CASSSTVNYGYTF TRBV11-1 - - TRBJ1-2
TGTGCCAGCAGCACACGGACAGGGGCAAGATTAAGCTACACCTTC CASSTRTGARLSYTF TRBV7-9 few TRBD1 TRBJ1-2
TGTGCCAGCAGCGTAGGTCCAGGTCCCTCTGGGGCCAACGTCCTGACTTTC CASSVGPGPSGANVLTF TRBV9 once - TRBJ2-6
TGTGCCAGCAGCCGAAGACAGGGGTCTGGGGCCAACGTCCTGACTTTC CASSRRQGSGANVLTF TRBV5-6 - TRBD1 TRBJ2-6
TGTGCCAGCAGTCCCAACCCCTCAGGGCGAACTGAAGCTTTCTTT CASSPNPSGRTEAFF TRBV6-5 once - TRBJ1-1
TGTGCCAGCAGCCATTCGGTACAAGCCTACGAGCAGTACTTC CASSHSVQAYEQYF TRBV11-2 - - TRBJ2-7
TGTGCCAGCAGCGTAGCGGCCGGACTCTCCTATAATTCACCCCTCCACTTT CASSVAAGLSYNSPLHF TRBV9 - - TRBJ1-6
TGTGCCAGCAGCCTCACAGATACGCAGTATTTT CASSLTDTQYF TRBV6-5 - - TRBJ2-3
TGTGCCAGCAGCTCCCTACAGGGGAAAAATTCACCCCTCCACTTT CASSSLQGKNSPLHF TRBV11-2 - TRBD1 TRBJ1-6
TGTGCCAGCAGTTCTTGGCGATTAAAACTGTTTTTT CASSSWRLKLFF TRBV2 - - TRBJ1-4
TGTGCCAGCACCCACTCCGGGACACCGTATGGCTACACCTTC CASTHSGTPYGYTF TRBV5-8 once - TRBJ1-2
TGTGCCAGCAGCCCAGGACAGGGGGTCGAAAAACTGTTTTTT CASSPGQGVEKLFF TRBV7-9 - TRBD1 TRBJ1-4
TGTGCCACCAGCAGAGATCGTGTCGGGGAGCAAGGCTACACCTTC CATSRDRVGEQGYTF TRBV15 - - TRBJ1-2
TGTGCCAGTAGTATTGGGCAGGTGGGACCCTACGAGCAGTACTTC CASSIGQVGPYEQYF TRBV19 - - TRBJ2-7
TGTGCCAGCAGTGAGTCAACAGGGGGCTTTTACAATGAGCAGTTCTTC CASSESTGGFYNEQFF TRBV6-4 - TRBD1 TRBJ2-1
TGTGCCAGCAAATGGGGGGACGCATACGAGCAGTACTTC CASKWGDAYEQYF TRBV6-5 few - TRBJ2-7
TGTGCCAGCAGTGACTCCCACCGGGCCGGTGGCTACACCTTC CASSDSHRAGGYTF TRBV6-2/TRBV6-3 - - TRBJ1-2
TGTGCCAGCAGCTCGGGAAACATTCAGTACTTC CASSSGNIQYF TRBV11-2 - - TRBJ2-4
TGTGCCAGAAGCTTGACGGAGAATTTCACTGAAGCTTTCTTT CARSLTENFTEAFF TRBV5-3 - - TRBJ1-1
TGTGCCAGCTCACCACCGTTTTCTGGGGACAGGACCTACGAGCAGTACTTC CASSPPFSGDRTYEQYF TRBV18 - TRBD1 TRBJ2-7
TGCGCCAGCAGCCAAGAAGCGGGACTAGTTAATGGGCGGGGCAATGAGCAGTTCTTC CASSQEAGLVNGRGNEQFF TRBV4-1 - TRBD2 TRBJ2-1
TGCGCCAGCAGCCACAATCGGGGGGGTGACGAAAAACTGTTTTTT CASSHNRGGDEKLFF TRBV4-1 - - TRBJ1-4
TGCAGCGTGGCGAGGGGGCGGGAGACCCAGTACTTC CSVARGRETQYF TRBV29-1 - TRBD1 TRBJ2-5
TGTGCCACCAGTGATGGAGGACTAACCGGCCAGTTCTTC CATSDGGLTGQFF TRBV24-1 - - TRBJ2-1
TGTGCCAGCAGCCTTGGGGCAGACGAAAAACTGTTTTTT CASSLGADEKLFF TRBV7-8 - - TRBJ1-4
TGTGCCAGCGGGGACGTGTCCTCCTACGAGCAGTACTTC CASGDVSSYEQYF TRBV6-5 - - TRBJ2-7